The sequence of this T cell receptor beta chain was determined in a study of blood T cell repertoires in COVID-19. Study in general: From the United States, Italy and Spain came samples of acute and convalescent COVID-19.

Clones were read by immunoSEQ multiplex PCR, and TCRdb kept only the in-frame ones, dropping some. The profile shows about 190,000 clones, roughly 86% of them singletons. The CDR3 spans 14 residues. The germline gives CDR1 GTSNPN, CDR2 SVGIG (reference sequence). Trimming removed 6 bases at V and 7 bases at J, with 19 bases between. The specimen sequenced was PBMCs or T cells enriched from blood (not recorded which). V usage is TRBV30 and J usage is TRBJ2-1; D perhaps matches TRBD1 (6 bases). The receptor was isolated from a woman in her 40s in a cohort exposed to, infected with or recovered from COVID-19 (not recorded which). In nucleotides, the CDR3 is TGTGCCTGCCCACTGGGGGCGAACAAAAATGAGCAGTTCTTC. Protein: CACPLGANKNEQFF.